This entry features one T cell receptor beta chain sequence. The specificity of this receptor is unknown. Base qualities are not provided; no much larger clone lies one nucleotide away. The CDR3 goes from the cysteine to the phenylalanine over 15 residues. Of all the DNA, just the CDR3 is kept, 45 bases in frame from base 1. Trimming takes 0 bases off V and 2 bases off J; junction bases not matched to a gene: 3. The germline V gene specifies SGDLS as CDR1 and YYNGEE as CDR2. The data derive from a study of T cell changes during pregnancy in multiple sclerosis (dated by TCRdb to between 2018 and 2020). For the study in its entirety: The study looked at changes in the T cell repertoire across pregnancy in women with multiple sclerosis.

The library relied on the immunoSEQ multiplex PCR assay. This immuneACCESS table, as held by TCRdb, lists in-frame sequences with V and J called but not all clones. Of the missing ones, under half trace to an unresolved V gene in checked studies; the others have no known cause. The sample table records some 52,000 clones; over 85% of these occur just once. The ten largest clones add up to approximately 0.35% of the sample. Sequencing used CD4+ T cells from peripheral blood mononuclear cells, obtained before pregnancy. The rearrangement combines TRBV9 with TRBJ2-7; a stretch of 9 junction bases matches TRBD2. This receptor was taken from a female donor with multiple sclerosis, enrolled in a pregnancy study. The CDR3 in this case is CASSVGVAGAYEQYF. The DNA sequence follows: TGTGCCAGCAGCGTAGGGGTAGCGGGGGCCTACGAGCAGTACTTC.